A selection of T cell receptor beta chains follows, all from one sample in a study of blood T cell repertoires in COVID-19. Clones were read by immunoSEQ multiplex PCR, and TCRdb kept only the in-frame ones, dropping some. The sample includes 200,000 to 250,000 clones, over 75% seen only once; the top ten take approximately 3.7%. The sequenced material came from PBMCs or T cells enriched from blood (not recorded which). All receptors come from a woman aged 30 to 39 who had been exposed to COVID-19. Both conserved end residues are part of each CDR3. The order of the fields is clone size, D gene, CDR3 length, V gene, J gene, CDR3 DNA, CDR3 protein. A D gene is named only where the DNA matches it firmly. Size is stated for part of the rows, as once, few or many counts, or as a class when the clone is expanded.

.	TRBD1	13	TRBV7-3	TRBJ2-7	TGTGCCAGCAGCCCGGGACAGACCTACGAGCAGTACTTC	CASSPGQTYEQYF
.	.	13	TRBV3-1/TRBV3-2	TRBJ1-3	TGTGCCAGCAGCCCCACAGGTGGAAACACCATATATTTT	CASSPTGGNTIYF
.	TRBD2	14	TRBV10-3	TRBJ2-1	TGTGCCATCAGTAGCGGGAGGGCCTTCAATGAGCAGTTCTTC	CAISSGRAFNEQFF
.	TRBD2	16	TRBV28	TRBJ2-3	TGTGCCAGCAGTTTAATACTAGCGGGTGTCACAGATACGCAGTATTTT	CASSLILAGVTDTQYF
.	.	14	TRBV6-1	TRBJ1-1	TGTGCCAGCAGTGAACAGGGGATGAACACTGAAGCTTTCTTT	CASSEQGMNTEAFF
.	.	14	TRBV19	TRBJ1-1	TGTGCCAGTAGTATCGGGTTGGAGAACACTGAAGCTTTCTTT	CASSIGLENTEAFF
.	.	13	TRBV19	TRBJ1-1	TGTGCCAGTCAATCCACGGGGAACACTGAAGCTTTCTTT	CASQSTGNTEAFF
.	TRBD1	14	TRBV11-2	TRBJ1-1	TGTGCCAGCAGCACTTACAGGGGTAACACTGAAGCTTTCTTT	CASSTYRGNTEAFF
.	TRBD2	15	TRBV11-2	TRBJ2-1	TGTGCCAGCAGCGCACGTAGCGGGAGCTTCAATGAGCAGTTCTTC	CASSARSGSFNEQFF
.	TRBD1	14	TRBV2	TRBJ1-6	TGTGCCAGCATGGACAGGGAATATAATTCACCCCTCCACTTT	CASMDREYNSPLHF
.	TRBD2	18	TRBV9	TRBJ2-3	TGTGCCAGCAGCCCCGGACCGGGGGTAGCGGGAGACACAGATACGCAGTATTTT	CASSPGPGVAGDTDTQYF
.	.	14	TRBV5-1	TRBJ2-5	TGCGCCAGCAGCCCCAGGGGGGATATTGGGACCCAGTACTTC	CASSPRGDIGTQYF
once	TRBD1	13	TRBV14	TRBJ2-7	TGTGCCAGCAGCTGGACAGGGACGGGTGAGCAGTACTTC	CASSWTGTGEQYF
.	TRBD1	19	TRBV10-3	TRBJ1-5	TGTGCCATCAGTGCGCACACTTCCTTGACCGGGACAGTTAGTCAGCCCCAGCATTTT	CAISAHTSLTGTVSQPQHF
.	TRBD1	16	TRBV3-1/TRBV3-2	TRBJ1-4	TGTGCCAGCAGCCAAGAGCGGGGACAGGCTTATGAAAAACTGTTTTTT	CASSQERGQAYEKLFF
.	TRBD2	22	TRBV6-6	TRBJ2-1	TGTGCCAGCAGCTCTACCCGAGTCAGCTCAAGGCGGACTAGCGGAGCTTACAATGAGCAGTTCTTC	CASSSTRVSSRRTSGAYNEQFF
once	TRBD2	15	TRBV10-2	TRBJ2-3	TGCGCCAGCAGTGAGGCGGGAGGCGGGACAGATACGCAGTATTTT	CASSEAGGGTDTQYF
.	.	12	TRBV28	TRBJ1-1	TGTGCCAGCAGGGAGGCCACCACTGAAGCTTTCTTT	CASREATTEAFF
.	.	15	TRBV7-2	TRBJ1-4	TGTGCCAGCAGCTTAACCGGGCAGGGTGGCGAAAAACTGTTTTTT	CASSLTGQGGEKLFF
.	TRBD2	15	TRBV5-4	TRBJ2-2	TGTGCCAGCAGCTTAGGCGGGAGAGGCACCGGGGAGCTGTTTTTT	CASSLGGRGTGELFF
.	.	16	TRBV9	TRBJ2-2	TGTGCCAGCAGCGTAGACCGCACAGCGAACACCGGGGAGCTGTTTTTT	CASSVDRTANTGELFF
.	.	15	TRBV6-5	TRBJ1-4	TGTGCCAGCAGTCCGTCAGGGACATCTGATGAAAAACTGTTTTTT	CASSPSGTSDEKLFF
.	.	13	TRBV5-6	TRBJ1-1	TGTGCCAGCAGCTTCTCGGACGGGAATGAAGCTTTCTTT	CASSFSDGNEAFF
.	.	13	TRBV10-3	TRBJ1-6	TGTGCCATCAGTGGGAACAGGGATTCACCCCTCCACTTT	CAISGNRDSPLHF